What follows describes a single T cell receptor (beta chain). Of the isolated RNA, all was reverse transcribed, and so the sequenced material was expressed TCRB transcripts. Sequencing used immunoSEQ multiplex PCR; TCRdb keeps in-frame clones, though not all of them. Here the sample spans hundreds of thousands of clones, 15% being singletons. This CDR3 region has 13 residues. Deletions cut 1 base from V and 10 bases from J, with 11 bases between. Looked up from germline, CDR1 is SGHTA and CDR2 is FQGNSA. The data originate from a study of beta chain features in type 1 diabetes. The TCR comes from a young man in good health. The rearrangement links TRBV7-2 to TRBJ2-1; D is uncertain. The sequenced sample was naive CD4+ T cells from blood. This CDR3 is CASSLEVPKEQFF. As DNA, the CDR3 is TGTGCCAGCAGCTTAGAAGTACCGAAGGAGCAGTTCTTC.